This T cell receptor beta chain originates from a study of T cell responses to AZD1222 COVID-19 vaccine. Across the whole study: Analysis merged second doses at about 4 or about 12 weeks.

Method: immunoSEQ multiplex PCR; TCRdb's copy keeps in-frame clones and lacks some. The repertoire holds 100,000 to 150,000 clones, 92% seen once, with about 1.1% in the top ten. Germline-derived CDR1 and CDR2 are LNHDA and SQIVND (reference sequence). This CDR3 spans 9 amino acids. The ends were cut back, 11 bases at V and 4 bases at J, with 5 bases in the middle. This clone was seen once. Antigen: not known. Study-wide results and caveats: Donor demographics were predominantly white British with a female majority; clonal diversity may be underestimated.

The rearrangement links TRBV19 to TRBJ1-2; D not certain. The TCR comes from an adult in good health. The sequenced sample was peripheral blood, obtained on day 0 of AZD1222 vaccination. CDR3 in DNA: TGTGCCGCGGTCTATGGCTACACCTTC. This gives the protein CAAVYGYTF.